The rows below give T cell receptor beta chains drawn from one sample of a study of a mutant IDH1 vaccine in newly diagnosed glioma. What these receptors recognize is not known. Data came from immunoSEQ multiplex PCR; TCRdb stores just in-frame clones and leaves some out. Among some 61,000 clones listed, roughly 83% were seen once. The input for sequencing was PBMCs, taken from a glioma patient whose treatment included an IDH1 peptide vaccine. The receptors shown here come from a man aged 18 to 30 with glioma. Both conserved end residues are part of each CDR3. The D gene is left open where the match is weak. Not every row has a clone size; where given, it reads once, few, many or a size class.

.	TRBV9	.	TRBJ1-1	CASSVETDQRRAFF	TGTGCCAGCAGCGTAGAAACGGATCAACGGAGAGCTTTCTTT
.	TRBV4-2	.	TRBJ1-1	CASSQDRDLGYTEAFF	TGTGCCAGCAGCCAAGATCGGGACTTAGGGTACACTGAAGCTTTCTTT
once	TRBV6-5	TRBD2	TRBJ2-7	CASKQLAGRHEQYF	TGTGCCAGCAAGCAACTAGCGGGAAGGCACGAGCAGTACTTC
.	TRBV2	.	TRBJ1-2	CASSEFLGSNYGYTF	TGTGCCAGCAGTGAATTCTTAGGGAGTAACTATGGCTACACCTTC
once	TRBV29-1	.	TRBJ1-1	CSAKTGVWAEAFF	TGCAGCGCTAAAACGGGGGTTTGGGCTGAAGCTTTCTTT
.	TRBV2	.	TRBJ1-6	CASRVISPLHF	TGTGCCAGCAGGGTTATTTCACCCCTCCACTTT
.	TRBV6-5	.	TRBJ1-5	CASSYQGNQPQHF	TGTGCCAGCAGTTACCAGGGGAATCAGCCCCAGCATTTT
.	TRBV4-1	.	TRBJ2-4	CASSQVGLAAKNIQYF	TGCGCCAGCAGCCAAGTCGGGTTGGCGGCCAAAAACATTCAGTACTTC
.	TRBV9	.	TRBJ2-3	CASSVDQGSTDTQYF	TGTGCCAGCAGCGTAGACCAGGGGAGCACAGATACGCAGTATTTT
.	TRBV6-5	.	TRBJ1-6	CASSYRGDNSPLHF	TGTGCCAGCAGTTACCGGGGGGATAATTCACCCCTCCACTTT
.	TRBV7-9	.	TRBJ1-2	CASSHGDNYGYTF	TGTGCCAGCAGCCACGGGGATAACTATGGCTACACCTTC
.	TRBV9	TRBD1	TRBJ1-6	CASSARTGENSPLHF	TGTGCCAGCAGCGCCCGGACAGGGGAGAATTCACCCCTCCACTTT
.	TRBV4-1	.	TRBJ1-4	CASSQVTGEKLFF	TGCGCCAGCAGCCAAGTGACGGGGGAAAAACTGTTTTTT
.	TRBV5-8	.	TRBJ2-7	CATGRYEQYF	TGTGCCACAGGGCGATACGAGCAGTACTTC
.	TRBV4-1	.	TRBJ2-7	CASSQVQARPYEQYF	TGCGCCAGCAGCCAAGTCCAGGCCCGTCCCTACGAGCAGTACTTC
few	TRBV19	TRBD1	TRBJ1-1	CASSIGKGAYMNTEAFF	TGTGCCAGTAGTATCGGGAAGGGGGCCTACATGAACACTGAAGCTTTCTTT
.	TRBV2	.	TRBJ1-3	CASSEAPGNTIYF	TGTGCCAGCAGTGAGGCACCTGGAAACACCATATATTTT
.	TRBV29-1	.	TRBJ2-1	CSVVGGNDNEQFF	TGCAGCGTTGTGGGTGGGAATGACAATGAGCAGTTCTTC
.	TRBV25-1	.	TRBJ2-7	CASSERASHHYEQYF	TGTGCCAGCAGTGAAAGGGCATCTCATCACTACGAGCAGTACTTC
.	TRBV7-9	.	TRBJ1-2	CASSLGLYGYTF	TGTGCCAGCAGCTTGGGCCTCTATGGCTACACCTTC
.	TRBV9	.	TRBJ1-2	CASSVAGADNYGYTF	TGTGCCAGCAGCGTAGCTGGGGCAGACAACTATGGCTACACCTTC
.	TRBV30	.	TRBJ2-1	CAWSSQGPHNEQFF	TGTGCCTGGTCTTCCCAGGGGCCCCACAATGAGCAGTTCTTC
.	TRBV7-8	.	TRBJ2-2	CASSLWTATNTGELFF	TGTGCCAGCAGCCTTTGGACAGCCACAAACACCGGGGAGCTGTTTTTT
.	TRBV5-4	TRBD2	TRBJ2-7	CASSPGGEALFYEQYF	TGTGCCAGCAGCCCCGGGGGGGAGGCCCTATTTTACGAGCAGTACTTC
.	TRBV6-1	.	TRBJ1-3	CASSEVRGTIYF	TGTGCCAGCAGTGAAGTTAGGGGCACCATATATTTT
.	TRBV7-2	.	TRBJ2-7	CASSTIGGPLYEQYF	TGTGCCAGCAGCACTATTGGCGGACCTCTCTACGAGCAGTACTTC
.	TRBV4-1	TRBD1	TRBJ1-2	CASSYLQGANYGYTF	TGCGCCAGCAGCTACCTACAGGGGGCTAACTATGGCTACACCTTC
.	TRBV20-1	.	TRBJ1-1	CSAKQGAAFF	TGCAGTGCCAAGCAAGGCGCAGCTTTCTTT
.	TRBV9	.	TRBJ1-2	CASSPKVSTPLEHGYTF	TGTGCCAGCAGCCCTAAGGTCTCGACCCCCCTAGAACATGGCTACACCTTC
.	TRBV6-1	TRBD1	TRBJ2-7	CASTWTGTYEQYF	TGTGCCAGCACTTGGACAGGGACGTACGAGCAGTACTTC
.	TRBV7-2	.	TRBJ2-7	CASSLAGGYEQYF	TGTGCCAGCAGCTTAGCGGGGGGCTACGAGCAGTACTTC
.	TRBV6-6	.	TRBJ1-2	CASSYGRLYGYTF	TGTGCCAGCAGTTACGGCAGGCTCTATGGCTACACCTTC
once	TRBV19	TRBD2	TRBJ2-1	CASSWTSGGSYNEQFF	TGTGCCAGTAGTTGGACTAGCGGGGGATCCTACAATGAGCAGTTCTTC
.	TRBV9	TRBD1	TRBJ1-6	CASSTRGGQGNSPLHF	TGTGCCAGCAGCACCCGAGGGGGACAGGGCAATTCACCCCTCCACTTT
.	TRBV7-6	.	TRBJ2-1	CASSSGGWQASFSYNEQFF	TGTGCCAGCAGCTCGGGGGGCTGGCAGGCAAGCTTCTCCTACAATGAGCAGTTCTTC
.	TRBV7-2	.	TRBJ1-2	CASSLASQGANYGYTF	TGTGCCAGCAGCTTAGCCTCGCAGGGAGCTAACTATGGCTACACCTTC
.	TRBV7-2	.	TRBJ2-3	CASSFPPSESTDTQYF	TGTGCCAGCAGCTTCCCGCCGAGCGAGAGCACAGATACGCAGTATTTT
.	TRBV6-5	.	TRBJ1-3	CASSYSGGGNTIYF	TGTGCCAGCAGTTACTCGGGGGGTGGAAACACCATATATTTT
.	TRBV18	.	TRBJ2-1	CASSPSLVGEQFF	TGTGCCAGCTCACCATCCTTAGTCGGTGAGCAGTTCTTC
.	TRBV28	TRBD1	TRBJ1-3	CASETGRNTIYF	TGTGCCAGTGAGACAGGGCGAAACACCATATATTTT
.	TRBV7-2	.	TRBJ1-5	CASSLANGQPQHF	TGTGCCAGCAGCTTAGCGAACGGTCAGCCCCAGCATTTT
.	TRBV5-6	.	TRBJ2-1	CASSPSLNNEQFF	TGTGCCAGCAGCCCTAGCCTTAACAATGAGCAGTTCTTC
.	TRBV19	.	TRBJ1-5	CASSIREGYSNQPQHF	TGTGCCAGTAGTATACGTGAGGGGTATAGCAATCAGCCCCAGCATTTT
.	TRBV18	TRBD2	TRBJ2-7	CASSPGVTSGGYYEQYF	TGTGCCAGCTCACCGGGGGTAACTAGCGGGGGGTACTACGAGCAGTACTTC
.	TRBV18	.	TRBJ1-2	CASSPSVDYGYTF	TGTGCCAGCTCACCATCAGTGGACTATGGCTACACCTTC